The 21 T cell receptor beta chains below come from one sample, sequenced in a study of shared clonotypes between healthy human individuals. Profiled with immunoSEQ multiplex PCR; TCRdb holds only in-frame clones, not every one. The table shows millions of clones, with around 94% occurring only once. The sequenced material came from naive CD4+ T cells sorted from blood. Stated subset: CD45RA+ positively selected. Every receptor here comes from a man aged 18 to 30 in good health.

In this sample, this clone turned up a few times. V gene TRBV7-2 combines with J gene TRBJ1-4; the match to TRBD1 covers 9 bases. Trimming at V came to 3 bases and at J to 8 bases, leaving 10 bases not matched to a gene. Germline lookup yields CDR1 SGHTA and CDR2 FQGNSA. CDR3 length equals 16 residues. The DNA for the CDR3 is TGTGCCAGCAGCTTTTTCTCCGGGACAGGGAAAGAAAAACTGTTTTTT. Protein: CASSFFSGTGKEKLFF.

In DNA, the CDR3 is TGTGCCAGTAGTACCCAAGGACAGGCAAAGAACTATGGCTACACCTTC. This gives the protein CASSTQGQAKNYGYTF. The chain is built from TRBV19 and TRBJ1-2; 7 bases align to TRBD1. Germline V gene lookup returns CDR1 LNHDA and CDR2 SQIVND (reference sequence). V lost 4 bases and J lost 2; bases outside the gene matches: 10. The length of the CDR3 is 16 residues.

The chain combines TRBV4-1 with TRBJ1-1; D gene ambiguous. Germline V gene sequence: CDR1 MGHRA, CDR2 YSYEKL. V lost 1 base, J lost 1 base, and 10 bases lay in between. This CDR3 is 15 amino acids long. The CDR3 protein is CASSQGRLRNTEAFF. As DNA, the CDR3 is TGCGCCAGCAGCCAAGGGCGGTTGAGGAACACTGAAGCTTTCTTT.

This rearrangement joins TRBV5-6 to TRBJ1-2; TRBD1 agrees at 9 bases. The CDR3 has 14 amino acids. The germline V gene has CDR1 SGHDT and CDR2 YYEEEE. V dropped 2 bases and J dropped 6; count of bases not matched to a gene: 5. CDR3 sequence: CASSFRDRVNGYTF. CDR3 bases: TGTGCCAGCAGCTTCCGGGACAGGGTGAATGGCTACACCTTC.

The V and J genes are TRBV19 and TRBJ2-5, with a weak D call TRBD1 (6 bases). The J call is doubtful: the DNA matches TRBJ2-7 better. Germline V gene sequence: CDR1 LNHDA, CDR2 SQIVND (reference sequence). This CDR3 is 12 amino acids long. The CDR3: CASSVQGDEQYF. The DNA for the CDR3 is TGTGCCAGTAGTGTACAGGGTGACGAGCAGTACTTC.

This chain uses TRBV6-5 with TRBJ2-3, with D possibly matching TRBD2 (5 bases). The CDR3 is made up of 13 amino acids. Deletions cut 6 bases from V and 3 bases from J, with 10 bases between. From germline, CDR1 is MNHEY and CDR2 SVGAGI. CDR3 nucleotides: TGTGCCAGCAGGACGGGATGGACAGATACGCAGTATTTT. Translating gives CASRTGWTDTQYF.

This clone was seen just once. V is TRBV10-3 and J is TRBJ2-7; no clear D gene. Between the trimmed V and J ends, which lost 0 bases and 4 bases, there was a span of 7 bases. The CDR3 length is 13 residues. CDR1 is ENHRY and CDR2 is SYGVKD in the germline V gene. The CDR3 protein is CAISESGWYEQYF. CDR3 in DNA: TGTGCCATCAGTGAGTCGGGGTGGTACGAGCAGTACTTC.

This rearrangement joins TRBV5-1 to TRBJ1-1; 10 bases agree with TRBD1. Trimming cost V 4 bases and J 1 base; bases outside gene matches: 10. The CDR3 has 17 amino acids. Germline-derived CDR1 and CDR2 are SGHRS and YFSETQ. CDR3 sequence: CASSRVGQGMWNTEAFF. The DNA for the CDR3 is TGCGCCAGCAGCCGAGTGGGACAGGGGATGTGGAACACTGAAGCTTTCTTT.

This chain links TRBV4-1 with TRBJ2-5; TRBD2 matches 9 bases. V lost 0 bases to trimming and J lost 4 bases; unmatched junction nucleotides: 6. This CDR3 has 16 amino acids. CDR1 and CDR2 from the germline V gene are MGHRA and YSYEKL. The CDR3 protein is CASSQDKSGGTETQYF. The CDR3 DNA follows: TGCGCCAGCAGCCAAGATAAAAGCGGGGGGACAGAGACCCAGTACTTC.

For this clone: The sample holds other DNA sequences that translate to the same CDR3. This chain links TRBV28 with TRBJ2-7; 7 bases agree with TRBD2. The junction had 9 bases not matched to a gene; V was cut back by 6 bases and J by 1 base. This CDR3 has 15 amino acids. Germline CDR1 is MDHEN and CDR2 is SYDVKM. This chain's CDR3 is CASSPRGGGSYEQYF. CDR3 sequence (DNA): TGTGCCAGCAGCCCTAGAGGCGGGGGATCCTACGAGCAGTACTTC.

Note on this clone: This CDR3 is also generated by other DNA sequences in the sample. This sequence joins TRBV19 and TRBJ2-5; D unresolved. V was cut by 4 bases and J by 2 bases, with 5 bases left in between. Germline values: CDR1 LNHDA, CDR2 SQIVND (reference sequence). The CDR3 is made up of 12 amino acids. CDR3 sequence: CASSTQQETQYF. In DNA form, the CDR3 reads TGTGCCAGTAGTACTCAGCAAGAGACCCAGTACTTC.

Remarks on this clone: The sample contains more than one DNA sequence encoding this CDR3. The chain couples TRBV5-1 to TRBJ2-5; no reliable D call. Trimming pared 0 bases from V and 1 base from J, leaving 10 bases between. CDR1 and CDR2 (germline): SGHRS, YFSETQ. This CDR3 has 15 residues. In DNA, the CDR3 is TGCGCCAGCAGCTTGGGGGGTCGGACCCAAGAGACCCAGTACTTC. Residues: CASSLGGRTQETQYF.

The chain combines TRBV15 with TRBJ1-1; 7 bases are a match to TRBD1. The CDR3 contains 13 residues. Germline CDR1 reads LNHNV; CDR2 reads YYDKDF (reference sequence). V was clipped by 2 bases and J by 6 bases; unmatched bases: 3. The DNA of the CDR3 is TGTGCCACCAGCAGACCAGACAGGGCTGAAGCTTTCTTT. This codes for CATSRPDRAEAFF.

V is TRBV2 and J is TRBJ2-5; D unresolved. CDR3 length: 11 amino acids. The germline CDR1 and CDR2 sequences are SNHLY and FYNNEI. The germline V and J ends were trimmed by 7 bases and 8 bases, with 11 bases remaining between them. For the CDR3, the DNA is TGTGCCAGCACGCCTAGGATAACCCAGTACTTC. Its translation: CASTPRITQYF.

V gene TRBV10-2 combines with J gene TRBJ1-5, with D uncertain. Germline V gene data show CDR1 as WSHSY and CDR2 as SAAADI. The CDR3 has 13 amino acids. The V end lost 2 bases, the J end lost 5 bases, and 7 bases lay between the germline ends. The CDR3 region is CASSELGDQPQHF. CDR3 in DNA: TGCGCCAGCAGTGAGCTTGGGGATCAGCCCCAGCATTTT.

The chain carries TRBV30 and TRBJ1-4; 12 nucleotides agree with TRBD1. This CDR3 has 14 amino acids. Germline-derived CDR1 and CDR2 are GTSNPN and SVGIG (reference sequence). The CDR3 bases are TGTGCTCGGAAGGGACAGGGGGCAGGTGAAAAACTGTTTTTT. It is translated as CARKGQGAGEKLFF.

The chain links TRBV5-6 to TRBJ1-2, with a possible D match to TRBD1 (5 bases). The germline V and J ends were trimmed by 4 bases and 5 bases, with 15 bases remaining between them. The CDR3 is made up of 14 amino acids. The germline V gene has CDR1 SGHDT and CDR2 YYEEEE. The CDR3 protein is CASSRDGATYGYTF. The CDR3 bases are TGTGCCAGCAGCCGGGACGGCGCTACATATGGCTACACCTTC.

A remark on this clone: Distinct nucleotide sequences in the sample also encode this CDR3. This sequence joins TRBV5-1 and TRBJ2-5; D is uncertain. V was trimmed by 4 bases and J by 3 bases, leaving 4 bases between them. From germline, CDR1 is SGHRS and CDR2 YFSETQ. This CDR3 is built from 11 residues. This CDR3 reads CASSIKETQYF. For the CDR3, the DNA is TGCGCCAGCAGCATTAAAGAGACCCAGTACTTC.

The gene calls are TRBV28 and TRBJ2-5; 8 nucleotides line up with TRBD1. Trimming cost V 2 bases and J 5 bases; bases outside gene matches: 4. The CDR3 covers 14 residues. Germline V gene sequence: CDR1 MDHEN, CDR2 SYDVKM. CDR3 DNA sequence: TGTGCCAGCAGTTTAACAGGGGGAATTGAGACCCAGTACTTC. This translates into CASSLTGGIETQYF.

CDR3 nucleotide sequence: TGTGCCAGCAGGTTCGGGGGGGGAGTTTATAATTCACCCCTCCACTTT. This encodes CASRFGGGVYNSPLHF. The chain combines TRBV5-4 with TRBJ1-6; D is perhaps TRBD1 (5 bases). CDR1 SGHNT and CDR2 YYREEE come from the germline V gene (reference sequence). CDR3 size: 16 residues. Trimming shortened V by 5 bases and J by 4 bases, and 16 bases separated the two germline ends.

With regard to this clone: The identical CDR3 is also encoded by other nucleotide sequences in the sample. The chain combines TRBV9 with TRBJ2-1; weak D call: TRBD2 (6 bases). The CDR3 has 14 amino acids. V was trimmed by 2 bases and J by 7 bases, leaving 13 bases between them. CDR1 is SGDLS, CDR2 YYNGEE, per germline. The CDR3 spells CASSVGLARNEQFF. Written as DNA, the CDR3 is TGTGCCAGCAGCGTTGGGCTAGCGAGGAATGAGCAGTTCTTC. Full variable domain (outside the CDR3, taken from reference TRBV9 and TRBJ2-1): DSGVTQTPKHLITATGQRVTLRCSPRSGDLSVYWYQQSLDQGLQFLIQYYNGEERAKGNILERFSAQQFPDLHSELNLSSLELGDSALYFCASSVGLARNEQFFGPGTRLTVL.